This entry is about one TCR beta chain. Its target is unknown. The source of the sample is a study of CD8 T cells in Susac syndrome. Study conclusions and caveats: The relatively small number of individuals in the TCR sequencing and HLA analysis was acknowledged by the study.

Between the trimmed V and J ends, which lost 4 bases and 1 base, there was a span of 12 bases. This CDR3 is built from 14 residues. Germline CDR1 DFQATT, CDR2 SNEGSKA (reference sequence). Control patients had untreated stable or active relapsing-remitting multiple sclerosis by revised McDonald criteria. In contrast to the negatively isolated CD8+ and CD4+ T cells, TEMRA cells were FACS-enriched. When the RNA was reverse transcribed, random hexamers were used with an input of roughly 0.5 to 1 ug. An immunoSEQ multiplex PCR amplified TCR beta CDR3 over 54 Vbeta and 13 Jbeta. TCRdb re-called the immunoSEQ multiplex PCR reads through MiXCR, storing one row per CDR3 protein. There are hundreds of thousands of distinct CDR3 sequences in the sample; 95% occur only once, and 0.075% to 0.095% lies in the top ten.

Material for sequencing was CD4+ T cells from PBMCs. The chain links TRBV20-1 to TRBJ2-3, with a weak D call TRBD1 (5 bases). This clonotype was obtained from a human donor with multiple sclerosis. CDR3 nucleotide sequence: TGCAGTGCTACTTCCAGGGAAGGCACAGATACGCAGTATTTT. Its translation: CSATSREGTDTQYF.